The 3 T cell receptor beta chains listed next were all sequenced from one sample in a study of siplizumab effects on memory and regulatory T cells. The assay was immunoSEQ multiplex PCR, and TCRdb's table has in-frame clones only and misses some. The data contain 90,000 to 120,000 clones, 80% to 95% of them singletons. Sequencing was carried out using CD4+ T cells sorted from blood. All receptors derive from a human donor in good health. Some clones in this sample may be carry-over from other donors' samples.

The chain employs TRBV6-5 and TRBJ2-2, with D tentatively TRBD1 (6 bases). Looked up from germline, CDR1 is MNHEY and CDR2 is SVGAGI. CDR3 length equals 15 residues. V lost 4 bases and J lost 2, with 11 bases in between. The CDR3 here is CASSFTGSNTGELFF. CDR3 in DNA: TGTGCCAGCAGTTTCACAGGGAGTAACACCGGGGAGCTGTTTTTT.

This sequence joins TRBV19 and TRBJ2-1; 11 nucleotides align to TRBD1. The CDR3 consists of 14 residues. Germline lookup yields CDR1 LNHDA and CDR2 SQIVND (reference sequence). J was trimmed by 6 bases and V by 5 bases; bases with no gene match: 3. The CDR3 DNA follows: TGTGCCAGTAGTGGACAGGGGGCAGGCAATGAGCAGTTCTTC. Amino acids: CASSGQGAGNEQFF.

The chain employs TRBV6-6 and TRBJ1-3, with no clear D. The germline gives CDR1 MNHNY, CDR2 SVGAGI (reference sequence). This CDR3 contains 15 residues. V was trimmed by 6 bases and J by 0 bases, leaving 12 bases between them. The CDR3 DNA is TGTGCCAGCAGACCTTCCGGGCACTCTGGAAACACCATATATTTT. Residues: CASRPSGHSGNTIYF.